The subject of this entry is one T cell receptor beta chain. This record comes from a study of blood T cell repertoires in COVID-19. At the level of the study: T cells, B-cell-depleted T cells, or PBMCs provided the cDNA or gDNA that served as material.

Germline V gene data show CDR1 as SGHNT and CDR2 as YYREEE (reference sequence). V was pared by 4 bases and J by 5 bases, with 13 bases between. The CDR3 consists of 13 residues. Here immunoSEQ multiplex PCR was the method, and the copy in TCRdb shows in-frame clones only, minus some. The sample consists of about 200,000 clones, around 90% of them appearing once. Sequencing used peripheral blood. This TCR came from a man aged 45-65 years with acute or convalescent COVID-19. The J gene is TRBJ2-7, the V gene TRBV5-4; D possibly corresponds to TRBD2 (6 bases). CDR3 DNA: TGTGCCAGCAGCCCTCGACTAGATAACGAGCAGTACTTC. Its protein product is CASSPRLDNEQYF.